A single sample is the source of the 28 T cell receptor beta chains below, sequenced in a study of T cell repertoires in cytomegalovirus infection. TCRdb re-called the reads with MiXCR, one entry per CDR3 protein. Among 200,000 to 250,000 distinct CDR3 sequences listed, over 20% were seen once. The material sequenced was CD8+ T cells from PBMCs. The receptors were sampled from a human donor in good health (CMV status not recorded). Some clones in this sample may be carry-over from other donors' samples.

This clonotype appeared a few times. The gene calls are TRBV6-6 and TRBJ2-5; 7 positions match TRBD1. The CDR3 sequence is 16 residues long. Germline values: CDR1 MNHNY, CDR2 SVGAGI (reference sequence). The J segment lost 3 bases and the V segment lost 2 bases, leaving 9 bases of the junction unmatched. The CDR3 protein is CASSYAPGTEKETQYF. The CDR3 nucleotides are TGTGCCAGCAGTTACGCGCCCGGGACAGAGAAAGAGACCCAGTACTTC.

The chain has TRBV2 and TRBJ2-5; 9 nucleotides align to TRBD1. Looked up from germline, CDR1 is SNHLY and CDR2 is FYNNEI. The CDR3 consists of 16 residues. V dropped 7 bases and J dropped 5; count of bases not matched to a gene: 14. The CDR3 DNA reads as TGTGCCAGCACCCTCAGATTTCTCGACAGGGGGGAGACCCAGTACTTC. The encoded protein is CASTLRFLDRGETQYF. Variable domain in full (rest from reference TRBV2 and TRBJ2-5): EPEVTQTPSHQVTQMGQEVILRCVPISNHLYFYWYRQILGQKVEFLVSFYNNEISEKSEIFDDQFSVERPDGSNFTLKIRSTKLEDSAMYFCASTLRFLDRGETQYFGPGTRLLVL.

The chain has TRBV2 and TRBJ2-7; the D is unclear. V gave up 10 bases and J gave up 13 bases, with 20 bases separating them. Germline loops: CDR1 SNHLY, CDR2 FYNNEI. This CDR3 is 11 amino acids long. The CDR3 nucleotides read TGTGCCACCCTTGATGGAGCCGGGCAATACTTC. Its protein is CATLDGAGQYF.

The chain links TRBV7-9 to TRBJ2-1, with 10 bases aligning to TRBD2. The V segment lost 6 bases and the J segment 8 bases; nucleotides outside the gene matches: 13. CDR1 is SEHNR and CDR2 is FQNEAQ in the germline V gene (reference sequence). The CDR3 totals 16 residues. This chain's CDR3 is CASSLPLAGAGDEQFF. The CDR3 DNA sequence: TGTGCCAGCAGTTTACCCCTAGCGGGGGCCGGGGATGAGCAGTTCTTC. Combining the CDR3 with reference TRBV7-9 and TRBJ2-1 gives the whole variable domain DTGVSQNPRHKITKRGQNVTFRCDPISEHNRLYWYRQTLGQGPEFLTYFQNEAQLEKSRLLSDRFSAERPKGSFSTLEIQRTEQGDSAMYLCASSLPLAGAGDEQFFGPGTRLTVL.

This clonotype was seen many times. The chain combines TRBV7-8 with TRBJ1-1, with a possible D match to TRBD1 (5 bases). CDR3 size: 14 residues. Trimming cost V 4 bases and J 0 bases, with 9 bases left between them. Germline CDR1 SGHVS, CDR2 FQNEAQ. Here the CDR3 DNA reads TGTGCCAGCAGCTGGGGACTGATGAACACTGAAGCTTTCTTT. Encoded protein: CASSWGLMNTEAFF.

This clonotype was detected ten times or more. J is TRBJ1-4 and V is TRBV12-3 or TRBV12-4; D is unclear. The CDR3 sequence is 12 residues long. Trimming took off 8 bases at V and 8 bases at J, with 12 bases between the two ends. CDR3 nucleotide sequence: TGTGCCAGCGGTCCGGACGGGGAAAAACTGTTTTTT. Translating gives CASGPDGEKLFF.

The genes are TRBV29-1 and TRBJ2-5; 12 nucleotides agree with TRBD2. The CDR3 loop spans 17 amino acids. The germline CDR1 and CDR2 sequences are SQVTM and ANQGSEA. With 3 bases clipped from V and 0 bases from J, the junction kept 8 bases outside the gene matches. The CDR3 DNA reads TGCAGCGTTGAGGCGACTAGCGGGGGAACCTACCAAGAGACCCAGTACTTC. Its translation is CSVEATSGGTYQETQYF.

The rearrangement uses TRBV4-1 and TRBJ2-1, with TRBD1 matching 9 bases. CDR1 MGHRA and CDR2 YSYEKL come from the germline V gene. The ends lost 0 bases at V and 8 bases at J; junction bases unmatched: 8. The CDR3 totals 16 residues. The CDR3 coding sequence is TGCGCCAGCAGCCAAGATAGGACAGGGGTCTTGTATGAGCAGTTCTTC. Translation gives CASSQDRTGVLYEQFF.

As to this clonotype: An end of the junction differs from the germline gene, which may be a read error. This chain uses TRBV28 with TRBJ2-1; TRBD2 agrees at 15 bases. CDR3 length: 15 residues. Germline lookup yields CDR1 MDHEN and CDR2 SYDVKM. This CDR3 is CANSLGTSGGNEQFF. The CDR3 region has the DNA TGTGCCAACAGTTTGGGGACTAGCGGGGGGAATGAGCAGTTCTTC. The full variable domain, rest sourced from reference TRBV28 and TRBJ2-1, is DVKVTQSSRYLVKRTGEKVFLECVQDMDHENMFWYRQDPGLGLRLIYFSYDVKMKEKGDIPEGYSVSREKKERFSLILESASTNQTSMYLCANSLGTSGGNEQFFGPGTRLTVL.

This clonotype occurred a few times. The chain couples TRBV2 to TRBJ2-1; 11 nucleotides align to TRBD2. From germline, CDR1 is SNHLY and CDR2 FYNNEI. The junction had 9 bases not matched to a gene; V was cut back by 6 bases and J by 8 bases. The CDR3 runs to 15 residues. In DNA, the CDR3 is TGTGCCAGCAGGGCCGATAGCGGGGGGGCCCATGAGCAGTTCTTC. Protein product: CASRADSGGAHEQFF. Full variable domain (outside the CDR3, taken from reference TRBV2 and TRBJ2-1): EPEVTQTPSHQVTQMGQEVILRCVPISNHLYFYWYRQILGQKVEFLVSFYNNEISEKSEIFDDQFSVERPDGSNFTLKIRSTKLEDSAMYFCASRADSGGAHEQFFGPGTRLTVL.

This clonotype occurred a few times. Here the CDR3 reads CASSSASGYEQYF. In nucleotides, the CDR3 is TGTGCCAGCAGCTCCGCTTCGGGATACGAGCAGTACTTC. V is TRBV7-9 and J is TRBJ2-7, with D possibly matching TRBD2 (5 bases). CDR1 and CDR2 from the germline V gene are SEHNR and FQNEAQ (reference sequence). CDR3 length: 13 amino acids. V dropped 4 bases and J dropped 4 bases, with 11 bases sitting between them.

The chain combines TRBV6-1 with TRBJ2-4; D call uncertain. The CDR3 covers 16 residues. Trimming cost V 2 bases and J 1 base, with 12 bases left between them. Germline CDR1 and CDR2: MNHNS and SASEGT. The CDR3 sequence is CASSEWTLGAKNIQYF. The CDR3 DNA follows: TGTGCCAGCAGTGAATGGACCCTGGGGGCCAAAAACATTCAGTACTTC.

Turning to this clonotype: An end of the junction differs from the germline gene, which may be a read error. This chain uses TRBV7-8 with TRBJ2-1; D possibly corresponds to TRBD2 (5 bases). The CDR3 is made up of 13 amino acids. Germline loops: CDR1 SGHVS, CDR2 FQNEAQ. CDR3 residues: CASSPYGNNEHFF. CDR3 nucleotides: TGTGCCAGCAGCCCGTACGGGAACAATGAGCACTTCTTC.

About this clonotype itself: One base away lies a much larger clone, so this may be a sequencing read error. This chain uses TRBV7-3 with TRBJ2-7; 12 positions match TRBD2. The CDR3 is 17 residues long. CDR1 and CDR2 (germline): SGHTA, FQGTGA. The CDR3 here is CASSFPPTSGGHYAQYF. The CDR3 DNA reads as TGTGCCAGCAGCTTCCCCCCGACTAGCGGGGGACACTACGCGCAGTACTTC. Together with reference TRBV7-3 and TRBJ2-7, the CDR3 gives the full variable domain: GAGVSQTPSNKVTEKGKYVELRCDPISGHTALYWYRQSLGQGPEFLIYFQGTGAADDSGLPNDRFFAVRPEGSVSTLKIQRTERGDSAVYLCASSFPPTSGGHYAQYFGPGTRLTVT.

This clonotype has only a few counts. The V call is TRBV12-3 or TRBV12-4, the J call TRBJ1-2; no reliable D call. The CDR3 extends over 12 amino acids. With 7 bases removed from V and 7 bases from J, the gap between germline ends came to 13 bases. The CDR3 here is CASTLTWGGYTF. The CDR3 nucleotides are TGTGCCAGCACCCTGACCTGGGGTGGCTACACCTTC.

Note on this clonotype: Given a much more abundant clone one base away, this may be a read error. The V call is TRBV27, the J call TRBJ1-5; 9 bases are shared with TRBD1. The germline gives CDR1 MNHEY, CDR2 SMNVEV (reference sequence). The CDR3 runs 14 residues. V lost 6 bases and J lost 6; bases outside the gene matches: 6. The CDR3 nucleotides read TGTGCCAGCAGCGTACAGGGGGCAGGTCAGCCCCAGCATTTT. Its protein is CASSVQGAGQPQHF.

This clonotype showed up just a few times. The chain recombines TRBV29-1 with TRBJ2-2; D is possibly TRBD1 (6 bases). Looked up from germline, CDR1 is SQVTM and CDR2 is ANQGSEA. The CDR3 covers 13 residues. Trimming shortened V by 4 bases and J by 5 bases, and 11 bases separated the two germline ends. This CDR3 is CSVVQGSTGELFF. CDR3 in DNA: TGCAGCGTTGTACAGGGTAGTACCGGGGAGCTGTTTTTT.

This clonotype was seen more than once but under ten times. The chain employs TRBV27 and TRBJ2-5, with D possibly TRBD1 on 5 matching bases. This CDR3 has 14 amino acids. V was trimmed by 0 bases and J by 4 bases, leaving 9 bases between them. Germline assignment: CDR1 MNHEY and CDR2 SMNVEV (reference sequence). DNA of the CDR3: TGTGCCAGCAGTTTATCAGGGGTGGGAGAGACCCAGTACTTC. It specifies CASSLSGVGETQYF.

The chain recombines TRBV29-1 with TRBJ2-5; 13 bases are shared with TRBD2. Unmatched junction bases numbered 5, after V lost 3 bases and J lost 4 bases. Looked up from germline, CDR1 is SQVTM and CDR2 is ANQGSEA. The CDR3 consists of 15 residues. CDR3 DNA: TGCAGCGTTGACGGACTAGCGGGGGAGGGAGAGACCCAGTACTTC. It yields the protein CSVDGLAGEGETQYF.

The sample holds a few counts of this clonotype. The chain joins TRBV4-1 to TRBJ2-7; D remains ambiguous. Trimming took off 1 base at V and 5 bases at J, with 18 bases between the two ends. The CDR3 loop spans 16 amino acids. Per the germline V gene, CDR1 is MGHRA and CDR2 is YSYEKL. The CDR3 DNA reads TGCGCCAGCAGCCAAGCATCTTCAGTGGAACGGGACGAGCAGTACTTC. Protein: CASSQASSVERDEQYF.

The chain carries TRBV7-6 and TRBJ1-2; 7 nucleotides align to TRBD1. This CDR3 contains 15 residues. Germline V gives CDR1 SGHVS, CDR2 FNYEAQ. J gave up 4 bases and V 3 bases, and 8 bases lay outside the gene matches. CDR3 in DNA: TGTGCCAGCAGCTTTGAGACAGGGTCGCGCTATGGCTACACCTTC. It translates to CASSFETGSRYGYTF.

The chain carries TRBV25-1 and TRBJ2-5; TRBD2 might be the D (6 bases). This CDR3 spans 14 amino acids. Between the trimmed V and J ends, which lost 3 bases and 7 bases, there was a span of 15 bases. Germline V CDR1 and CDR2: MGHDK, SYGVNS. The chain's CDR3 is CASSDPPGAGTQYF. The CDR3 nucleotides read TGTGCCAGCAGTGACCCCCCGGGAGCTGGGACCCAGTACTTC. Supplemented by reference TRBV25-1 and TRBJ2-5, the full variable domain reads EADIYQTPRYLVIGTGKKITLECSQTMGHDKMYWYQQDPGMELHLIHYSYGVNSTEKGDLSSESTVSRIRTEHFPLTLESARPSHTSQYLCASSDPPGAGTQYFGPGTRLLVL.

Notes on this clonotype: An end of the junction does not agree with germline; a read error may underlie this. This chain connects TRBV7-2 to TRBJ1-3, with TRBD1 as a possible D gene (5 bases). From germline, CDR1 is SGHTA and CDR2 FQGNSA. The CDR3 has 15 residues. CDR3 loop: CASSPRGGTGNTIYF. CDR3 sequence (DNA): TGTGCCAGCAGCCCCCGAGGAGGGACGGGAAATACCATATATTTT.

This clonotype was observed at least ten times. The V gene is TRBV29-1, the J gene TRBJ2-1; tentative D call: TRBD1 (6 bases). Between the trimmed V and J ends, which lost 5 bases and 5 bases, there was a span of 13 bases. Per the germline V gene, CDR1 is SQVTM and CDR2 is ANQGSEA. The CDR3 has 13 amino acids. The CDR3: CSVMTGVNNEQFF. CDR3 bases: TGCAGCGTTATGACAGGTGTTAACAATGAGCAGTTCTTC.

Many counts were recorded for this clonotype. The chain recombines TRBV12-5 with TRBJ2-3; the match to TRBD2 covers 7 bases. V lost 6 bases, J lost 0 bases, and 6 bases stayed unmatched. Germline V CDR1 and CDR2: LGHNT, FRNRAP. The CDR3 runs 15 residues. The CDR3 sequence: CASGPRGDSTDTQYF. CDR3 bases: TGTGCTAGTGGCCCTCGGGGGGATAGCACAGATACGCAGTATTTT.

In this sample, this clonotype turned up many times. This chain's CDR3 is CASSLIPGGFGDTQYF. The DNA of the CDR3 is TGTGCCAGCAGCTTAATACCGGGGGGGTTTGGAGATACGCAGTATTTT. This chain uses TRBV7-2 with TRBJ2-3; TRBD2 agrees at 8 bases. The germline V gene has CDR1 SGHTA and CDR2 FQGNSA. This CDR3 comprises 16 residues. Germline trimming cut 2 bases from V and 5 bases from J; bases unmatched to any gene: 9.

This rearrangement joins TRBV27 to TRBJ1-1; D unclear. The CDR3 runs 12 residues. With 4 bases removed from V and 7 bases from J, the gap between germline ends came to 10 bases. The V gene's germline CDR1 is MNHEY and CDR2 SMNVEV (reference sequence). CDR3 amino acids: CASSSPWGEAFF. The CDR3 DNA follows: TGTGCCAGCAGTTCGCCGTGGGGTGAAGCTTTCTTT.

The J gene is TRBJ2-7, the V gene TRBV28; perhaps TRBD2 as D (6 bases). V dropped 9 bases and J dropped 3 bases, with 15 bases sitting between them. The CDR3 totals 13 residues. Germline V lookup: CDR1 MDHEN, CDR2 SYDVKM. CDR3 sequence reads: CASHDYGGYEQYF. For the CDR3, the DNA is TGTGCCAGTCATGACTACGGGGGCTACGAGCAGTACTTC.